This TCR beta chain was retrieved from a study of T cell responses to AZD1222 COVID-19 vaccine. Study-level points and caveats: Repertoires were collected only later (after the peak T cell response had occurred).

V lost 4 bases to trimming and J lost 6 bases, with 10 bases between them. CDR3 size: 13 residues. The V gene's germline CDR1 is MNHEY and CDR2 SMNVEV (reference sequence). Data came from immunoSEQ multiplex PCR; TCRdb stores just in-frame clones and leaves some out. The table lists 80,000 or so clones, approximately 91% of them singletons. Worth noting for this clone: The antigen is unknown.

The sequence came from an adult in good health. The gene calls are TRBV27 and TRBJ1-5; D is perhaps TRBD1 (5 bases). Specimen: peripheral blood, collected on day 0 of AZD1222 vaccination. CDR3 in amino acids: CASSWMGGQPQHF. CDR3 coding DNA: TGTGCCAGCAGTTGGATGGGGGGTCAGCCCCAGCATTTT.